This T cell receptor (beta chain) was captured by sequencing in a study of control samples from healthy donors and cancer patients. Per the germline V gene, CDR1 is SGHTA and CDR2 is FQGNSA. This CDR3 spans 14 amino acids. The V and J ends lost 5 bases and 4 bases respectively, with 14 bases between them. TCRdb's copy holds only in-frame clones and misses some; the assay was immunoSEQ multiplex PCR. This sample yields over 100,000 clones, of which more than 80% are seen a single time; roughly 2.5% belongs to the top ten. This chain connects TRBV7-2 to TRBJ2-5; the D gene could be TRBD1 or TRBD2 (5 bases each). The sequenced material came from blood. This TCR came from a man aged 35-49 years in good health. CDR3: CASSAWSRGETQYF. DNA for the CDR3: TGTGCCAGCAGCGCCTGGTCGAGGGGAGAGACCCAGTACTTC. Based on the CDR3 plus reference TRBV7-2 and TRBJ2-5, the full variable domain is GAGVSQSPSNKVTEKGKDVELRCDPISGHTALYWYRQSLGQGLEFLIYFQGNSAPDKSGLPSDRFSAERTGGSVSTLTIQRTQQEDSAVYLCASSAWSRGETQYFGPGTRLLVL.